This TCR beta chain was captured in a study of blood T cell repertoires in COVID-19. About the research overall: Some COVID-19 samples were acute and others convalescent; all came from the United States, Italy and Spain.

As handled by the study authors: The authors estimated nucleated cell counts from reference gene primer amplification. Measured with immunoSEQ multiplex PCR; TCRdb has only the in-frame clones, and not every one. That table furnishes V, J and clone size, whereas the DNA furnished D and trimming. The sample carries a few hundred thousand clones, roughly 86% recorded once. This clone appeared a single time. The CDR3 loop spans 12 amino acids. Germline V CDR1 and CDR2: SGHTA, FQGNSA. V lost 4 bases and J 5 bases, leaving 5 bases between the germline ends. Sequencing was carried out using peripheral blood. The genes are TRBV7-2 and TRBJ2-2; the D is unclear. The receptor was isolated from a woman in her forties or fifties who had recovered from COVID-19. The CDR3 is CASSYRTGELFF. CDR3 in DNA: TGTGCCAGCAGCTATCGGACCGGGGAGCTGTTTTTT.